This T cell receptor beta chain derives from a study of T cell clones after liver transplantation. For the study at large: TCRbeta sequencing after a pre-transplant mixed lymphocyte reaction identified graft-donor-reactive clones, later tracked in post-transplant blood. General observations from the study: Donor-reactive sequences fell more than third party-reactive ones, suggesting partial deletion.

This clone was observed a single time. Its antigen is not identified. The CDR3 is 13 residues long. Germline assignment: CDR1 SGHRS and CDR2 YFSETQ. V lost 7 bases and J 8 bases, leaving 18 bases between the germline ends. Data came from immunoSEQ multiplex PCR; TCRdb stores just in-frame clones and leaves some out. The sample lists roughly 20,000 clones, approximately 89% occurring once. The sequence came from a human donor who received a liver transplant. The J gene is TRBJ1-1, the V gene TRBV5-1, with D maybe TRBD1 (5 bases). This specimen was CD8+ T cells from blood, taken before liver transplant. This CDR3 reads CASGTGAGNEAFF. CDR3 sequence (DNA): TGCGCCAGCGGCACCGGGGCAGGGAACGAAGCTTTCTTT.